This TCR beta chain emerged from a study of early T cells in non-severe SARS-CoV-2 infection. Study at large: Alpha and beta chains were unpaired, from unsorted whole-blood bulk RNA.

J lost 5 bases, V lost 0 bases, and 1 base had no gene match. CDR3 size: 15 residues. Germline CDR1 and CDR2: GTSNPN and SVGIG (reference sequence). There are a few counts of this clonotype. Its antigen is as yet unknown. Unique molecular identifiers were attached to individual cDNA molecules. A single record per CDR3 protein comes from TCRdb applying MiXCR to the 5' RACE reads. The table shows some 80,000 distinct CDR3 sequences, with 12% occurring only once. Study-wide findings and caveats: The VDJdb matching leaned toward anti-spike CD8 responses and overlooked private and CD4 specificities.

This TCR came from an adult who was a healthcare worker with PCR-confirmed SARS-CoV-2 infection or an uninfected control (not recorded which). The donor label of this sample is uncertain. This sequence joins TRBV30 and TRBJ2-3, with TRBD2 matching over 14 bases. The source was whole blood, collected at baseline. The CDR3 here is CAWSVGTSGGDTQYF. CDR3 nucleotides: TGTGCCTGGAGTGTAGGGACTAGCGGGGGAGATACGCAGTATTTT.